The clone carrying this T cell receptor (beta chain) showed up just once. Per the authors' pipeline: Scientists estimated how many nucleated cells there were by amplifying reference gene primers. TCRdb's table, derived via immunoSEQ multiplex PCR, lists solely in-frame clones and lacks some. That table supplies the V and J calls and clone size; D and trimming were determined from the DNA. The sample includes around 200,000 clones, around 88% of them seen just once. The germline V gene has CDR1 LNHDA and CDR2 SQIVND (reference sequence). The germline V and J ends were trimmed by 3 bases and 13 bases, with 12 bases remaining between them. The CDR3 has 11 residues. The data derive from a study of blood T cell repertoires in COVID-19. Study overall: The United States, Italy and Spain were the sources of the acute and convalescent COVID-19 samples. The cDNA or gDNA used as material had been derived from T cells, B-cell-depleted T cells, or PBMCs.

This chain connects TRBV19 to TRBJ1-1; D call uncertain. The source is a man between 40 and 49 years old with active or convalescent COVID-19. Sequenced material: peripheral blood. Written as DNA, the CDR3 is TGTGCCAGTAGTATCGGGAAGAAGGGTTTCTTT. Translating gives CASSIGKKGFF. Based on the CDR3 plus reference TRBV19 and TRBJ1-1, the full variable domain is DGGITQSPKYLFRKEGQNVTLSCEQNLNHDAMYWYRQDPGQGLRLIYYSQIVNDFQKGDIAEGYSVSREKKESFPLTVTSAQKNPTAFYLCASSIGKKGFFGQGTRLTVV.